This TCR beta chain was found in a study of T cells in Graves' hyperthyroidism and ophthalmopathy. RNA transcripts provided the source from which TCR beta CDR3 regions were amplified. The HTBI primer set served for first-round RT-PCR of the TCR CDR3. TCRdb reanalysed the multiplex PCR reads using MiXCR and keeps one entry per CDR3 protein. Of about 49,000 distinct CDR3 sequences in the sample, approximately 50% were seen once. The V end lost 8 bases, the J end lost 7 bases, and 15 bases lay between the germline ends. Germline V gene data show CDR1 as SQVTM and CDR2 as ANQGSEA. The CDR3 has 12 residues.

Input material: peripheral blood or thyroid tissue (not recorded which). This TCR came from a man aged 18 to 29 with Graves' hyperthyroidism. This rearrangement joins TRBV29-1 to TRBJ1-5; D is perhaps TRBD1 (6 bases). In nucleotides, the CDR3 is TGCAGCATTCAGGGGTTTGGGCAGCCCCAGCATTTT. It translates to CSIQGFGQPQHF.